This passage covers 20 T cell receptor beta chains from one sample sequenced in a study of T cells after yellow fever vaccination. TCRdb re-derived calls from the 5' RACE reads in MiXCR, one entry per CDR3 protein. Among almost 70,000 distinct CDR3 sequences listed, around 6.2% were seen once. Specimen: CD4+ T cells sorted from PBMCs, collected roughly 14 days after the first yellow fever vaccination. The receptors were sampled from a man younger than 30 who received the YFV17D yellow fever vaccine.

This clonotype was detected ten times or more. The chain links TRBV7-8 to TRBJ2-7; 9 positions match TRBD2. CDR1 SGHVS and CDR2 FQNEAQ come from the germline V gene. Trimming removed 6 bases from V and 4 bases from J; junction bases left unmatched: 4. The CDR3 runs to 13 residues. CDR3 DNA sequence: TGTGCCAGCAGTCACACTAGCGGGTACGAGCAGTACGTC. This gives the protein CASSHTSGYEQYV.

This clonotype was detected only a few times. V and J are TRBV29-1 and TRBJ1-6; no clear D. The V gene's germline CDR1 is SQVTM and CDR2 ANQGSEA. V lost 0 bases and J 10 bases, leaving 10 bases between the germline ends. The CDR3 has 13 residues. The CDR3, as DNA: TGCAGCGTTGAAGACCAAGAAGGATCACCCCTCCACTTT. This encodes CSVEDQEGSPLHF. Combining the CDR3 with reference TRBV29-1 and TRBJ1-6 gives the whole variable domain SAVISQKPSRDICQRGTSLTIQCQVDSQVTMMFWYRQQPGQSLTLIATANQGSEATYESGFVIDKFPISRPNLTFSTLTVSNMSPEDSSIYLCSVEDQEGSPLHFGNGTRLTVT.

This clonotype has at least ten counts. The rearrangement links TRBV12-3 or TRBV12-4 to TRBJ1-6; D remains unclear. This CDR3 has 14 amino acids. V was shortened by 3 bases and J by 7 bases, with 10 bases between the two germline ends. Here the CDR3 DNA reads TGTGCCAGCAGTTTTCTCCAAGGGAATTCACCCCTCCACTTT. This sequence encodes CASSFLQGNSPLHF.

Many counts were recorded for this clonotype. V usage is TRBV6-5 and J usage is TRBJ1-6; a weak D match, TRBD1 (5 bases). There are 12 residues in the CDR3. CDR1 MNHEY and CDR2 SVGAGI come from the germline V gene. V dropped 8 bases and J dropped 6 bases, with 8 bases sitting between them. The CDR3 loop reads CASGGINSPLHF. CDR3 nucleotide sequence: TGTGCCAGCGGGGGGATTAATTCACCCCTCCACTTT.

This clonotype was recorded many times. This sequence joins TRBV12-3 or TRBV12-4 and TRBJ1-5; 9 bases align to TRBD1. Trimming took 7 bases from V and 7 from J; bases not matched to a gene: 11. The CDR3 totals 15 residues. The CDR3 loop reads CASNPHRGLRQPQHF. Here the CDR3 DNA reads TGTGCCAGCAACCCCCACAGGGGGCTACGGCAGCCCCAGCATTTT.

Ten or more counts support this clonotype. The genes are TRBV11-2 and TRBJ2-3; 7 nucleotides align to TRBD1. There are 12 residues in the CDR3. Trimming at V came to 5 bases and at J to 6 bases, leaving 2 bases not matched to a gene. CDR1 is SGHAT and CDR2 is FQNNGV in the germline V gene. The CDR3 DNA follows: TGTGCCAGCAGCCCACAGGGGGATACGCAGTATTTT. Translated, it gives CASSPQGDTQYF.

This clonotype appeared many times. The CDR3 nucleotides read TGCGCCAGCAGCTTGAGGGGGGCCGCGAACACTGAAGCTTTCTTT. As protein: CASSLRGAANTEAFF. This rearrangement joins TRBV5-1 to TRBJ1-1; D might be TRBD1 (6 bases). The germline V gene has CDR1 SGHRS and CDR2 YFSETQ. Trimming took off 1 base at V and 1 base at J, with 11 bases between the two ends. The CDR3 is 15 residues long. Supplemented by reference TRBV5-1 and TRBJ1-1, the full variable domain reads KAGVTQTPRYLIKTRGQQVTLSCSPISGHRSVSWYQQTPGQGLQFLFEYFSETQRNKGNFPGRFSGRQFSNSRSEMNVSTLELGDSALYLCASSLRGAANTEAFFGQGTRLTVV.

This clonotype was counted many times. The chain employs TRBV5-1 and TRBJ2-1, with TRBD1 as a possible D gene (5 bases). The CDR3 spans 13 residues. Germline V gene data show CDR1 as SGHRS and CDR2 as YFSETQ. The V end was cut by 3 bases, the J end by 7 bases, with 11 bases between. The CDR3 protein is CASSYNQGNEQFF. CDR3 DNA sequence: TGCGCCAGCAGCTATAACCAGGGAAATGAGCAGTTCTTC. Filled out from reference TRBV5-1 and TRBJ2-1, the complete variable domain reads KAGVTQTPRYLIKTRGQQVTLSCSPISGHRSVSWYQQTPGQGLQFLFEYFSETQRNKGNFPGRFSGRQFSNSRSEMNVSTLELGDSALYLCASSYNQGNEQFFGPGTRLTVL.

The table lists this clonotype with many counts. The V call is TRBV19, the J call TRBJ1-6, with 7 bases matching TRBD1. Trimming cost V 10 bases and J 10 bases; bases outside gene matches: 10. CDR1 LNHDA and CDR2 SQIVND come from the germline V gene (reference sequence). The CDR3 length is 13 residues. CDR3 in DNA: TGTGCCACTGCGGGGGACAGAGGCTCACCCCTCCACTTT. This codes for CATAGDRGSPLHF.

There are many counts of this clonotype. This chain connects TRBV4-3 to TRBJ2-6, with D perhaps being TRBD1 or TRBD2 (5 bases each). CDR1 is LGHNA and CDR2 is YSLEER in the germline V gene. The length of the CDR3 is 15 residues. V lost 0 bases, J lost 2 bases, and 5 bases lay in between. CDR3 sequence: CASSQEGAGANVLTF. In DNA form, the CDR3 reads TGCGCCAGCAGCCAAGAGGGGGCTGGGGCCAACGTCCTGACTTTC.

This clonotype appeared many times. The chain carries TRBV7-2 and TRBJ1-1; no clear D. This CDR3 is 15 amino acids long. Germline-derived CDR1 and CDR2 are SGHTA and FQGNSA. V lost 5 bases and J 3 bases, leaving 16 bases between the germline ends. CDR3 coding DNA: TGTGCCAGCAGCCAAGGACCCGGGTCGTACACTGAAGCTTTCTTT. Translated: CASSQGPGSYTEAFF. The variable domain in full, with the rest retrieved from reference TRBV7-2 and TRBJ1-1, is GAGVSQSPSNKVTEKGKDVELRCDPISGHTALYWYRQSLGQGLEFLIYFQGNSAPDKSGLPSDRFSAERTGGSVSTLTIQRTQQEDSAVYLCASSQGPGSYTEAFFGQGTRLTVV.

In this sample, this clonotype turned up many times. This sequence joins TRBV7-9 and TRBJ1-1; 7 positions match TRBD1. V was clipped by 2 bases and J by 1 base; unmatched bases: 7. The CDR3 length is 16 residues. Germline loops: CDR1 SEHNR, CDR2 FQNEAQ (reference sequence). This CDR3 is CASSLISGQKNTEAFF. The CDR3 DNA sequence: TGTGCCAGCAGCTTAATCTCGGGACAGAAGAACACTGAAGCTTTCTTT.

This clonotype has at least ten counts. The CDR3 region is CASSLGRRTGELFF. The CDR3 bases are TGTGCCAGCAGTTTGGGCCGCCGCACCGGGGAGCTGTTTTTT. The chain carries TRBV28 and TRBJ2-2; no definite D call. The CDR3 covers 14 residues. V was pared by 3 bases and J by 4 bases, with 9 bases between. The germline gives CDR1 MDHEN, CDR2 SYDVKM.

In the case of this clonotype: Since a much larger clone is just one base distant, this may be a read error. In nucleotides, the CDR3 is TGTGTCAGCAGCCCGGACACACTCTCTGGGGCCAACGTCCTGACTTTC. As protein: CVSSPDTLSGANVLTF. The rearrangement joins TRBV6-1 to TRBJ2-6; possible D gene TRBD1, 5 bases. CDR3 length equals 16 residues. CDR1 and CDR2 (germline): MNHNS, SASEGT.

The table lists this clonotype with many counts. V gene TRBV7-2 combines with J gene TRBJ2-7; a possible D gene is TRBD2 (5 bases). The CDR3 is 14 amino acids. Between the trimmed V and J ends, which lost 3 bases and 4 bases, there was a span of 13 bases. Germline CDR1 and CDR2: SGHTA and FQGNSA. CDR3 sequence (DNA): TGTGCCAGCAGCTTCGGGGTCGGAGGTTACGAGCAGTACGTC. This codes for CASSFGVGGYEQYV.

Ten or more counts support this clonotype. This sequence joins TRBV27 and TRBJ2-1, with 10 nucleotides matching TRBD1. CDR3 length equals 14 residues. After removal of 5 bases from V and 8 bases from J, the junction contained 6 bases not matched to a gene. CDR1 MNHEY and CDR2 SMNVEV come from the germline V gene (reference sequence). The CDR3 DNA reads as TGTGCCAGCAGTAAAGACAGGGGGCGGGATGAGCAGTTCTTC. It codes for CASSKDRGRDEQFF.

This clonotype has ten or more counts. The gene calls are TRBV5-1 and TRBJ2-1, with 10 bases lining up with TRBD2. J gave up 5 bases and V 4 bases, and 6 bases lay outside the gene matches. The CDR3 loop spans 15 amino acids. Germline CDR1 reads SGHRS; CDR2 reads YFSETQ. CDR3 loop: CASSPRLAGDNEQFF. DNA for the CDR3: TGCGCCAGCAGCCCGAGACTAGCGGGTGACAATGAGCAGTTCTTC. Combining the CDR3 with reference TRBV5-1 and TRBJ2-1 gives the whole variable domain KAGVTQTPRYLIKTRGQQVTLSCSPISGHRSVSWYQQTPGQGLQFLFEYFSETQRNKGNFPGRFSGRQFSNSRSEMNVSTLELGDSALYLCASSPRLAGDNEQFFGPGTRLTVL.

In this sample, this clonotype turned up many times. The J gene is TRBJ2-2, the V gene TRBV20-1; D unresolved. Deletions cut 3 bases from V and 1 base from J, with 9 bases between. The CDR3 spans 14 residues. Per the germline V gene, CDR1 is DFQATT and CDR2 is SNEGSKA (reference sequence). CDR3 residues: CSARVPENTGELFF. In DNA form, the CDR3 reads TGCAGTGCTAGGGTCCCGGAGAACACCGGGGAGCTGTTTTTT.

At least ten counts were recorded for this clonotype. The chain links TRBV24-1 to TRBJ2-7; D is unclear. The CDR3 spans 18 residues. Germline assignment: CDR1 KGHDR and CDR2 SFDVKD. The V and J ends lost 2 bases and 4 bases respectively, with 23 bases between them. Here the CDR3 reads CATSDSPDRAPSLYEQYF. CDR3 DNA: TGTGCCACCAGTGATTCTCCCGATCGGGCCCCGTCGCTTTACGAGCAGTACTTC.

The sample holds many counts of this clonotype. CDR3 DNA: TGTGCCAGCAGCCGCCCGCCAGAGACCCAGTACTTC. The encoded protein is CASSRPPETQYF. J is TRBJ2-5 and V is TRBV7-2, with D uncertain. The CDR3 extends over 12 amino acids. V lost 5 bases to trimming and J lost 4 bases, with 8 bases between them. Germline V CDR1 and CDR2: SGHTA, FQGNSA. Looking up the rest from reference TRBV7-2 and TRBJ2-5 gives the full variable domain: GAGVSQSPSNKVTEKGKDVELRCDPISGHTALYWYRQSLGQGLEFLIYFQGNSAPDKSGLPSDRFSAERTGGSVSTLTIQRTQQEDSAVYLCASSRPPETQYFGPGTRLLVL.